This T cell receptor beta chain was obtained from a study of blood T cell repertoires in COVID-19. V dropped 5 bases and J dropped 7 bases, with 12 bases sitting between them. Germline CDR1 reads SGHAT; CDR2 reads FQNNGV. The CDR3 is 12 amino acids. Clones were read by immunoSEQ multiplex PCR, and TCRdb kept only the in-frame ones, dropping some. The sample comprises 320,000 or so clones, roughly 88% of which are singletons, and under 6% rests with the top ten. Ages ranged from about 18 to 89 years, with residence in approximately 23 US areas. Recovered Cohort 3 donors showed two negative PCRs, clearance, or symptom resolution.

V gene TRBV11-2 combines with J gene TRBJ2-7; possibly TRBD1 for D (6 bases). The clonotype was recovered from a man between 25 and 39 years old who had recovered from COVID-19. The source material was PBMCs or T cells enriched from blood (not recorded which). The chain's CDR3 is CASSAQGIEQYF. CDR3 DNA sequence: TGTGCCAGCAGCGCACAGGGTATTGAGCAGTACTTC.